This T cell receptor beta chain was observed in a study of breast tumors, draining lymph nodes, adjacent tissues. The study's findings and limits: Data fit most tumor T cells coming from lymph node, expanding in tumor.

This clonotype was counted at least ten times. What it binds is unknown. The CDR3 runs to 15 residues. Germline V gives CDR1 SGHDT, CDR2 YYEEEE. The V and J ends lost 0 bases and 2 bases, in that order; junction bases with no gene match: 4. TCRdb ran MiXCR on the multiplex PCR reads and lists one entry per CDR3 protein. The data hold around 50,000 distinct CDR3 sequences, with roughly 23% observed a single time. V and J are TRBV5-6 and TRBJ2-7; 8 bases map to TRBD2. The source material was breast tumor tissue. This sequence originates from a female donor with breast cancer. Some clones in this sample may be carry-over from other donors' samples. CDR3 sequence (DNA): TGTGCCAGCAGCTTGGACCCCGGGAGGGCCTACGAGCAGTACTTC. It translates to CASSLDPGRAYEQYF.